The entry below gives a single T cell receptor beta chain sequence along with its context. Its antigen is not known. This entry is derived from a study of post-analysis software for immune sequencing data. The study's findings and limits: The study found TRBV5-6, TRBV5-1 and TRBV20-1 among about 5 TRBV segments more frequent in patients than controls. Normalized Chao1 diversity was significantly lower in multiple sclerosis patients than in controls.

CDR3 length: 14 residues. Per the germline V gene, CDR1 is MDHEN and CDR2 is SYDVKM. Built from TCR beta cDNA, the libraries had unique molecular identifiers in them. Once about 0.9 to 11 million T cells were used, hundreds of thousands of cDNA molecules resulted. TCRdb re-called the PCR reads through MiXCR, storing one row per CDR3 protein. The top ten clones hold roughly 0.53% of a sample with roughly 730,000 distinct CDR3 sequences, approximately 30% of them seen once. The source of this sequence is a girl between 5 and 17 years old with multiple sclerosis. The specimen sequenced was blood. This sequence joins TRBV28 and TRBJ2-7, with a weak D call TRBD2 (5 bases). The end of the DNA fits TRBJ2-1 better, so the J call may be wrong. CDR3 residues: CASSLRGNSYEQFF. In DNA form, the CDR3 reads TGTGCCAGCAGTTTACGGGGTAACTCCTACGAGCAGTTCTTC.